This T cell receptor beta chain originates from a study of post-analysis software for immune sequencing data. Study context: Some patients lacked subtype; others had relapsing-remitting, secondary progressive or progressive-relapsing disease.

Unique-molecular-identifier-tagged TCR beta cDNA libraries were used. It was from approximately 0.91 to 9.4 million T cells that 450,000 to 550,000 cDNA molecules came. TCRdb re-called the PCR reads through MiXCR, storing one row per CDR3 protein. Of hundreds of thousands of distinct CDR3 sequences in the sample, roughly three fifths were seen once. This clonotype showed up just a few times. No antigen is known for it. Findings and caveats of the study: Controls significantly exceeded multiple sclerosis patients in normalized Chao1 diversity. Same-batch samples co-clustered strongly by F measure. TRBV5-6, TRBV5-1 and TRBV20-1 were among five TRBV segments more frequent in patients than controls.

Losses at the gene ends were 6 bases for V and 3 bases for J; bases not matched to a gene: 6. The CDR3 is made up of 14 amino acids. The TCR sequence derives from a girl aged 2 to 9 with multiple sclerosis. Sequences were obtained from blood. The chain joins TRBV12-3 or TRBV12-4 to TRBJ2-7; 9 nucleotides line up with TRBD1. CDR3 residues: CASRQQGASYEQYF. Here the CDR3 DNA reads TGTGCCAGCAGGCAACAGGGGGCAAGCTACGAGCAGTACTTC.